A single T cell receptor (beta chain) is shown here with its context. This sample is drawn from a study of blood T cell repertoires in COVID-19. Overall study context: Collection of acute and convalescent COVID-19 samples took place in the United States, Italy and Spain. T cells, B-cell-depleted T cells, or PBMCs supplied cDNA or gDNA.

As processed by the authors: Using reference gene primer amplification, nucleated cell counts were estimated. Sequencing was performed with immunoSEQ multiplex PCR; in TCRdb, only in-frame clones are kept and a portion is missing. The V and J calls and clone size come from that table; D and trimming were worked out from the DNA. The table has roughly 220,000 clones, roughly 84% seen once; the top ten hold about 3%. The sequence came from a woman in her twenties or thirties who had recovered from COVID-19. Sequences were obtained from peripheral blood.

The CDR3 reads CASSLAGQLYEQYF. The DNA of the CDR3 is TGTGCCAGCAGCTTAGCTGGACAGCTCTACGAGCAGTACTTC. The V gene is TRBV11-2, the J gene TRBJ2-7; possibly TRBD1 for D (6 bases). The CDR3 loop spans 14 amino acids. The V end was cut by 1 base, the J end by 3 bases, with 10 bases between. Germline CDR1 SGHAT, CDR2 FQNNGV.